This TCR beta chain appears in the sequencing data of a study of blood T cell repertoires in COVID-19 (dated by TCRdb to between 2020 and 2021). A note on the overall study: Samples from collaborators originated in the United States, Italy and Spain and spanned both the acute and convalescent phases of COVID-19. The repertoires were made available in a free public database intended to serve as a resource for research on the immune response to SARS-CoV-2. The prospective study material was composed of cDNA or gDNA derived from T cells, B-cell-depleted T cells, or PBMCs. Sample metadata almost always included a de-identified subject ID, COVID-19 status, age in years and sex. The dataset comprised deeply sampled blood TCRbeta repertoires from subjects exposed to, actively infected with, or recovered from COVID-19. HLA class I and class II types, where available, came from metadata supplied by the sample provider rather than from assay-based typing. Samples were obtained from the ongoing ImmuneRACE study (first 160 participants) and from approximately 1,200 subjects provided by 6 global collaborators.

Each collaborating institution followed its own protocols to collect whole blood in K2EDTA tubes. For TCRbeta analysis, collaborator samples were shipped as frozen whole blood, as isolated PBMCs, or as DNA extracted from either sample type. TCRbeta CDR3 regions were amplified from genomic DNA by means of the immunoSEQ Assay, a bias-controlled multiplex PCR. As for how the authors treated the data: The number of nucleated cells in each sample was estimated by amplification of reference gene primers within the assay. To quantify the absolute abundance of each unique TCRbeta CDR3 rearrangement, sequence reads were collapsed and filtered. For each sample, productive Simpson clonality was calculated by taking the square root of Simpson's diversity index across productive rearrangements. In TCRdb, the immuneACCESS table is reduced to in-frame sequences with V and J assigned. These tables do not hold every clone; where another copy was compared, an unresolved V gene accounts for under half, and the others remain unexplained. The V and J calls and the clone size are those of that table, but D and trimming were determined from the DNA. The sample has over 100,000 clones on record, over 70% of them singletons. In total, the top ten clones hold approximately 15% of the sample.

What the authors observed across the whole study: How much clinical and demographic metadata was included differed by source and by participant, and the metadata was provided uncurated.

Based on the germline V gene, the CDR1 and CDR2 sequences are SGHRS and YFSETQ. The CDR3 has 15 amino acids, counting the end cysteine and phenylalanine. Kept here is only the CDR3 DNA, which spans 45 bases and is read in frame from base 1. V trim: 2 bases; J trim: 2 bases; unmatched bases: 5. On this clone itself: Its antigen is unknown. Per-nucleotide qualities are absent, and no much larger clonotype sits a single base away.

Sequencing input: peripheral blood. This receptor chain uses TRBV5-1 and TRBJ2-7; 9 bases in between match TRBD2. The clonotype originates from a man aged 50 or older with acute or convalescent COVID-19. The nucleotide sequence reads TGCGCCAGCAGCTTCGGACTAGCGAGGACCTACGAGCAGTACTTC. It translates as CASSFGLARTYEQYF.